The 24 T cell receptor beta chains listed next were all sequenced from one sample in a study of T cell repertoires in cytomegalovirus infection. No antigens are known for them. Using its own MiXCR run on the reads, TCRdb lists one record per CDR3 protein. The top ten hold around 12% of the sample, which has approximately 730,000 distinct CDR3 sequences, 25% to 35% seen once. The sample here was cultured CD8+ T cells from PBMCs, taken from culture after CMV antigen stimulation. These receptors all stem from a human donor in good health (CMV status not recorded). Some clones in this sample may be carry-over from other donors' samples.

Comment on this clonotype: A much larger clone lies one base from this, so it may be a read error. The rearrangement uses TRBV12-3 or TRBV12-4 and TRBJ2-1; D gene unclear. The ends were cut back, 5 bases at V and 4 bases at J, with 12 bases in the middle. The CDR3 has 14 residues. CDR3 residues: CASSQARNYNEQFF. In DNA form, the CDR3 reads TGTGCCAGCAGTCAGGCTCGGAATTACAATGAGCAGTTCTTC.

This chain connects TRBV7-2 to TRBJ1-1; D gene ambiguous. Looked up from germline, CDR1 is SGHTA and CDR2 is FQGNSA. With 5 bases removed from V and 2 bases from J, the gap between germline ends came to 21 bases. CDR3 length: 17 amino acids. As DNA, the CDR3 is TGTGCCAGCAGCCATCTCACAGTCCTTCCCGGAAACACTGAAGCTTTCTTT. Encoded protein: CASSHLTVLPGNTEAFF. Full variable domain (rest looked up from reference TRBV7-2 and TRBJ1-1): GAGVSQSPSNKVTEKGKDVELRCDPISGHTALYWYRQSLGQGLEFLIYFQGNSAPDKSGLPSDRFSAERTGGSVSTLTIQRTQQEDSAVYLCASSHLTVLPGNTEAFFGQGTRLTVV.

This clonotype was counted a few times. The chain is built from TRBV28 and TRBJ2-2, with TRBD1 as a possible D gene (6 bases). The V gene lost 4 bases and the J gene lost 0 bases, with 9 bases spanning the gap. Germline CDR1 reads MDHEN; CDR2 reads SYDVKM. The CDR3 contains 15 residues. CDR3 DNA: TGTGCCAGCAGTTCGGACAGTCCGAACACCGGGGAGCTGTTTTTT. Its translation: CASSSDSPNTGELFF.

This clonotype was observed a handful of times. The V call is TRBV7-2, the J call TRBJ2-7; 9 bases match TRBD2. The V gene end was trimmed by 1 base and the J gene end by 1 base; junction bases not matched to a gene: 8. This CDR3 has 17 amino acids. Germline CDR1 is SGHTA and CDR2 is FQGNSA. The CDR3 region has the DNA TGTGCCAGCAGCTTAGGGGGCGGGGGGGTTTTATCCTACGAGCAGTACTTC. Amino acid sequence: CASSLGGGGVLSYEQYF.

This clonotype was counted only a few times. This chain uses TRBV6-1 with TRBJ1-1; unclear D gene. V shed 7 bases and J shed 4 bases, with 7 bases lying between them. CDR3 length: 11 amino acids. The germline V gene encodes CDR1 MNHNS and CDR2 SASEGT. The CDR3 DNA reads TGTGCCAGCACCTATGGCACTGAAGCTTTCTTT. Translating gives CASTYGTEAFF.

On this clonotype itself: This sequence may be a read error, since a much larger clone differs from it by one base. The J gene is TRBJ1-2, the V gene TRBV12-3 or TRBV12-4; no reliable D call. This CDR3 is 14 amino acids long. With 4 bases removed from V and 3 bases from J, the gap between germline ends came to 12 bases. CDR3 nucleotide sequence: TGTGCCAGCAGTTCGACAAGGTTATACTATGGCTACACCTTC. Residues: CASSSTRLYYGYTF.

The chain uses TRBV2 and TRBJ1-1; D is uncertain. CDR1 SNHLY and CDR2 FYNNEI come from the germline V gene. The CDR3 is 15 amino acids. The ends were cut back, 6 bases at V and 0 bases at J, with 14 bases in the middle. CDR3 sequence (DNA): TGTGCCAGCAGCCGAGCAGAGGGTCTGAACACTGAAGCTTTCTTT. This gives the protein CASSRAEGLNTEAFF.

The chain uses TRBV19 and TRBJ1-1, with D possibly TRBD1 on 5 matching bases. The CDR3 runs 14 residues. Germline CDR1 reads LNHDA; CDR2 reads SQIVND (reference sequence). Trimming removed 3 bases at V and 3 bases at J, with 11 bases between. Here the CDR3 DNA reads TGTGCCAGTAGTATCCGGGGGAGGGACACTGAAGCTTTCTTT. Amino acids: CASSIRGRDTEAFF.

V gene TRBV19 combines with J gene TRBJ2-7, with a possible D match to TRBD2 (6 bases). CDR1 LNHDA and CDR2 SQIVND come from the germline V gene (reference sequence). The CDR3 runs 13 residues. V was trimmed by 5 bases and J by 2 bases, leaving 10 bases between them. This chain's CDR3 is CASSLSGPYEQYF. The CDR3 DNA follows: TGTGCCAGTAGTCTAAGCGGGCCCTACGAGCAGTACTTC.

This clonotype was recorded a few times. The CDR3 DNA follows: TGTGCCAGCAGCCAAGGGGCGGGGCACAATGAGCAGTTCTTC. Translation: CASSQGAGHNEQFF. V usage is TRBV14 and J usage is TRBJ2-1, with D possibly matching TRBD2 (6 bases). Looked up from germline, CDR1 is SGHDN and CDR2 is FVKESK. V was shortened by 1 base and J by 5 bases, with 9 bases between the two germline ends. The CDR3 is made up of 14 amino acids.

This chain links TRBV6-1 with TRBJ2-1; either TRBD1 or TRBD2 may fit D (5 bases each). Germline CDR1 and CDR2: MNHNS and SASEGT. V was shortened by 3 bases and J by 4 bases, with 13 bases between the two germline ends. The CDR3 contains 15 residues. Written as DNA, the CDR3 is TGTGCCAGCAGTGACGGGACGGGGATTTACAATGAGCAGTTCTTC. Translated, it gives CASSDGTGIYNEQFF.

Concerning this clonotype: This could be a read error, since a much larger clone is one nucleotide away. V gene TRBV7-2 combines with J gene TRBJ2-1; D is uncertain. With 0 bases removed from V and 6 bases from J, the gap between germline ends came to 12 bases. Germline lookup yields CDR1 SGHTA and CDR2 FQGNSA. The CDR3 extends over 15 amino acids. CDR3 DNA: TGTGCCAGCAGCTTAGCCGGGCGGCCCGGCAATGAGCAGTTCTTC. Translated: CASSLAGRPGNEQFF.

The rearrangement uses TRBV12-3 or TRBV12-4 and TRBJ2-1; D possibly corresponds to TRBD2 (5 bases). The CDR3 runs to 13 residues. V was pared by 5 bases and J by 7 bases, with 12 bases between. In nucleotides, the CDR3 is TGTGCCAGCAGTGCCGGGGTGGTAAATGAGCAGTTCTTC. This encodes CASSAGVVNEQFF.

In its sample, this clonotype was seen once. This rearrangement joins TRBV20-1 to TRBJ2-3; no reliable D call. Germline V gene sequence: CDR1 DFQATT, CDR2 SNEGSKA (reference sequence). This CDR3 is 12 amino acids long. Deletions cut 3 bases from V and 4 bases from J, with 8 bases between. The CDR3 is CSARSQADTQYF. The CDR3 nucleotides read TGCAGTGCTAGGTCCCAAGCAGATACGCAGTATTTT.

This chain connects TRBV6-6 to TRBJ1-2, with D unclear. Trimming took 5 bases from V and 1 from J, leaving 11 bases between them. The V gene's germline CDR1 is MNHNY and CDR2 SVGAGI (reference sequence). The CDR3 sequence is 14 residues long. The CDR3 region has the DNA TGTGCCAGCAGTGCTTACACAGATAACTATGGCTACACCTTC. Translation: CASSAYTDNYGYTF.

This clonotype has a handful of counts. The rearrangement uses TRBV27 and TRBJ2-1, with D possibly being TRBD1 or TRBD2 (5 bases each). The length of the CDR3 is 16 residues. The germline CDR1 and CDR2 sequences are MNHEY and SMNVEV (reference sequence). Trimming left V 7 bases short and J 7 bases short, with 23 bases between. CDR3 sequence reads: CASTPKRGFFVNEQFF. The DNA of the CDR3 is TGTGCCAGCACCCCGAAGAGGGGTTTTTTTGTTAATGAGCAGTTCTTC.

The chain links TRBV27 to TRBJ2-1; tentative D call: TRBD2 (5 bases). Germline CDR1 MNHEY, CDR2 SMNVEV (reference sequence). The CDR3 runs 15 residues. V was clipped by 2 bases and J by 7 bases, with 15 bases between them. The CDR3 region is CASSLLVLGRNEQFF. The DNA for the CDR3 is TGTGCCAGCAGTTTACTGGTCCTGGGGAGAAATGAGCAGTTCTTC.

J is TRBJ2-5 and V is TRBV6-5; D uncertain. Trimming removed 0 bases from V and 5 bases from J, with 13 bases in between. This CDR3 spans 15 amino acids. The germline gives CDR1 MNHEY, CDR2 SVGAGI. In DNA form, the CDR3 reads TGTGCCAGCAGTTACTCTTTCATAAACGGGGAGACCCAGTACTTC. Translated, it gives CASSYSFINGETQYF.

The rearrangement joins TRBV2 to TRBJ2-7; D gene unclear. Per the germline V gene, CDR1 is SNHLY and CDR2 is FYNNEI. The length of the CDR3 is 12 residues. Trimming shortened V by 3 bases and J by 8 bases, and 11 bases separated the two germline ends. The CDR3: CASSEGRWQQYF. The DNA for the CDR3 is TGTGCCAGCAGTGAGGGCAGGTGGCAGCAGTACTTC.

This clonotype was observed a handful of times. The chain carries TRBV4-1 and TRBJ2-3; the D gene could be TRBD1 or TRBD2 (5 bases each). CDR3 length: 17 residues. V lost 4 bases, J lost 5 bases, and 22 bases lay in between. Germline-derived CDR1 and CDR2 are MGHRA and YSYEKL. CDR3 protein: CASSLPPGTQVVDTQYF. The CDR3 DNA is TGCGCCAGCAGCCTTCCCCCGGGGACCCAGGTTGTAGATACGCAGTATTTT.

CDR3 amino acids: CASSQYPDRGHTEAFF. The CDR3 DNA is TGTGCCAGCAGCCAATACCCTGATAGGGGGCACACTGAAGCTTTCTTT. The chain employs TRBV4-2 and TRBJ1-1; 7 nucleotides align to TRBD1. There are 16 residues in the CDR3. J was trimmed by 3 bases and V by 2 bases; bases with no gene match: 9. Germline CDR1 is LGHNA and CDR2 is YNFKEQ.

The rearrangement joins TRBV27 to TRBJ2-7; 9 nucleotides line up with TRBD2. The V gene end was trimmed by 5 bases and the J gene end by 2 bases; junction bases not matched to a gene: 4. The CDR3 contains 14 residues. The germline CDR1 and CDR2 sequences are MNHEY and SMNVEV (reference sequence). The CDR3 spells CASSPAGGPYEQYF. Here the CDR3 DNA reads TGTGCCAGCAGTCCAGCGGGGGGTCCCTACGAGCAGTACTTC.

The chain recombines TRBV4-1 with TRBJ2-5, with D possibly TRBD1 on 6 matching bases. With 0 bases removed from V and 4 bases from J, the gap between germline ends came to 12 bases. The CDR3 sequence is 15 residues long. The V gene's germline CDR1 is MGHRA and CDR2 YSYEKL. For the CDR3, the DNA is TGCGCCAGCAGCCAAGATTTAGGACAGCTAGAGACCCAGTACTTC. Its translation: CASSQDLGQLETQYF.

The gene calls are TRBV7-3 and TRBJ2-1; D ambiguous. Germline values: CDR1 SGHTA, CDR2 FQGTGA. V was pared by 2 bases and J by 6 bases, with 8 bases between. The CDR3 loop spans 13 amino acids. The CDR3 bases are TGTGCCAGCAGCTTACTCGATAGCAATGAGCAGTTCTTC. Translating gives CASSLLDSNEQFF.